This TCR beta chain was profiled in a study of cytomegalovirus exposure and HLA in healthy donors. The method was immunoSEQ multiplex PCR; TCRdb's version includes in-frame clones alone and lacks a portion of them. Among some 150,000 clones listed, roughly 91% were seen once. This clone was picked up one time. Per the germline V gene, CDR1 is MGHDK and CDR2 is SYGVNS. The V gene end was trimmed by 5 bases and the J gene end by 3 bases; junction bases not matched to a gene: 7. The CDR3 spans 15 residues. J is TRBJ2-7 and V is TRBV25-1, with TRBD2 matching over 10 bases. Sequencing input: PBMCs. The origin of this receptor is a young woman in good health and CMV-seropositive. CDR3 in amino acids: CASSPSGRGRYEQYF. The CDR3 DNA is TGTGCCAGCAGTCCTAGCGGGAGAGGCCGCTACGAGCAGTACTTC.